Below, one T cell receptor (beta chain) is given with its context. Recruitment covered about 25 US areas and drew participants whose ages spanned roughly 18 to 100 years. This sample was included in a study of blood T cell repertoires in COVID-19. Study-wide background: Nucleic acid was either cDNA or gDNA, and it came from T cells, B-cell-depleted T cells, or PBMCs.

Repertoires were generated with immunoSEQ multiplex PCR, while TCRdb's copy carries only in-frame clones and drops some. The sample has under 300,000 clones, 75% to 90% seen once; the top ten hold approximately 2%. This sequence was found in a woman aged 50 to 60 who had recovered from COVID-19. The sample taken for sequencing was PBMCs or T cells enriched from blood (not recorded which).

As DNA, the CDR3 is TGTGCCAGCAGAAGATGGGGGGGGAATCAGCCCCAGCATTTT. Its translation is CASRRWGGNQPQHF. The chain links TRBV5-6 to TRBJ1-5, with a tentative D call TRBD1 (5 bases). Trimming cost V 5 bases and J 4 bases, with 13 bases left between them. The CDR3 has 14 amino acids. Germline V lookup: CDR1 SGHDT, CDR2 YYEEEE.